A selection of T cell receptor beta chains follows, all from one sample in a study of regulatory T cells in long-lasting Graves disease. TCRdb used MiXCR to reprocess the multiplex PCR reads, holding one entry per CDR3 protein. The sample has hundreds of thousands of distinct CDR3 sequences; roughly 13% are singletons. The data also belong to a second study, concerning T cells in Graves' hyperthyroidism and ophthalmopathy.

This material consisted of peripheral blood mononuclear cells (PBMCs), taken at new diagnosis, from a patient treated with antithyroid drugs. The receptors here all came from a young man with Graves disease. The CDR3 runs from the conserved cysteine through the conserved F or W. Fields, in order: J gene, V gene, D gene, clone size, CDR3 DNA, CDR3 protein. The D gene is left open where the match is weak. Part of the rows lack a size; the others show once, few, many or a class for expanded clones.

TRBJ1-1	TRBV20-1	NA	many	TGCAGTGCTAGTCCTGGGGCTGAAGCTTTCTTT	CSASPGAEAFF
TRBJ2-7	TRBV30	TRBD2	NA	TGTGCCTGGAGCAAGGGACTAGCGGGTGCCTACGAGCAGTACTTC	CAWSKGLAGAYEQYF
TRBJ2-1	TRBV12-5	TRBD1	few	TGTGCTAGTGGTTTCCCACAGGGGGAGCAGTTCTTC	CASGFPQGEQFF
TRBJ2-7	TRBV5-5	NA	NA	TGTGCCAGCAGGGCAACAGGTACAACAGCCTACGAGCAGTACTTC	CASRATGTTAYEQYF
TRBJ2-7	TRBV20-1	NA	many	TGCAGTGCTAGAAACCCCGTCAGGGGATACGAGCAGTACTTC	CSARNPVRGYEQYF
TRBJ1-4	TRBV20-1	NA	many	TGCAGTGCTAGAGCCTCCCCCTATAATGAAAAACTGTTTTTT	CSARASPYNEKLFF
TRBJ2-2	TRBV19	TRBD2	NA	TGCGCAGCCCAGCGGGAGGACACCGGGGAGCTGTTTTTT	CAAQREDTGELFF
TRBJ1-5	TRBV27	TRBD1	NA	TGTGCCAGCAGGAAGGGGGCTCGACGTTTCGAGCCCCAGCATTTT	CASRKGARRFEPQHF
TRBJ1-6	TRBV2	NA	few	TGTGCCAGCAGTGGTCCTACGGGGAGCTCCTATAATTCACCCCTCCACTTT	CASSGPTGSSYNSPLHF
TRBJ2-6	TRBV25-1	NA	few	TGTGCCAGCGAACGGGGGTCTGGGGCCAACGTCCTGACTTTC	CASERGSGANVLTF
TRBJ2-2	TRBV12-3/TRBV12-4	NA	many	TGTGCCAGCAGGGAACCGAACACCGGGGAGCTGTTTTTT	CASREPNTGELFF
TRBJ2-1	TRBV20-1	NA	many	TGCAGTGCTAGAGACCTAAGGGAGGCCCCCTACAATGAGCAGTTCTTC	CSARDLREAPYNEQFF
TRBJ1-6	TRBV4-1	NA	few	TGCGCCAGCACCCCAGCCCTAACAGGAGCTAATTCACCCCTCCACTTT	CASTPALTGANSPLHF
TRBJ2-7	TRBV10-3	NA	many	TGTGCCATCAGTGAGGGCAGCCCCCACGAGCAGTACTTC	CAISEGSPHEQYF
TRBJ1-5	TRBV6-5	TRBD1	NA	TGTGCCAGCAGTTATCCACAGGGGGAACCGAATCAGCCCCAGCATTTT	CASSYPQGEPNQPQHF
TRBJ2-3	TRBV5-1	NA	many	TGTGCCAGCAGCAGGGGAACAGATACGCAGTATTTT	CASSRGTDTQYF
TRBJ2-1	TRBV12-3/TRBV12-4	NA	many	TGTGCCAGCAGTTTATTTTTGGGTACGAGCGATGAGCAGTTCTTC	CASSLFLGTSDEQFF
TRBJ2-7	TRBV29-1	NA	many	TGCAGCGTTGGGTTTGCGGGAATGGGCGAGCAGTACTTC	CSVGFAGMGEQYF
TRBJ1-4	TRBV20-1	NA	many	TGCAGTGCTTCAGAGGGATGGGCTGAAAAACTGTTTTTT	CSASEGWAEKLFF
TRBJ2-1	TRBV14	NA	many	TGTGCCAGCAGCCCGGGACCAGGTGAGCAGTTCTTC	CASSPGPGEQFF
TRBJ1-2	TRBV7-9	NA	many	TGTGCCAGCAGTGGGGGGGCCACCCGGGACTATGGCTACACCTTC	CASSGGATRDYGYTF
TRBJ2-1	TRBV29-1	NA	many	TGCAGCGTTTTGGCAGGGACTGTCCCCTACAATGAGCAGTTCTTC	CSVLAGTVPYNEQFF
TRBJ2-7	TRBV20-1	TRBD1	few	TGCAGTGCCACGTCCGGGACAGCTCCATCTTTTTCCTACGAGCAGTACTTC	CSATSGTAPSFSYEQYF
TRBJ1-4	TRBV19	NA	NA	TGTGCCAGTAGTTACGGGGGGAAAGCAACTAATGAAAAACTGTTTTTT	CASSYGGKATNEKLFF
TRBJ2-1	TRBV18	NA	many	TGTGCCAGCTCACCACCGGGGGTTGGTGATGAGCAGTTCTTC	CASSPPGVGDEQFF
TRBJ1-1	TRBV29-1	NA	few	TGCAGCGACCGGGCGGGGGCAGCTTTCTTT	CSDRAGAAFF
TRBJ2-3	TRBV12-3/TRBV12-4	NA	many	TGTGCCAGCAGTTCGACTAGGGGGCAAGCAGATACGCAGTATTTT	CASSSTRGQADTQYF
TRBJ2-2	TRBV18	NA	few	TGTGCCAGCTCACTAAGGAGAGCCACCGGGGAGCTGTTTTTT	CASSLRRATGELFF
TRBJ2-3	TRBV2	TRBD2	many	TGTGCCAGCAGTGAAGGCTGGCGGGAGGTTGCAGATACGCAGTATTTT	CASSEGWREVADTQYF
TRBJ2-5	TRBV29-1	NA	many	TGCAGCGTTGAAGAGGAGGTAGGGGCCCAGTACTTC	CSVEEEVGAQYF
TRBJ1-5	TRBV6-5	NA	few	TGTGCCAGCAGTTACTCTAGGGAGTCCAATCAGCCCCAGCATTTT	CASSYSRESNQPQHF
TRBJ1-4	TRBV5-5	NA	many	TGTGCCAGCAGCTTGATTAGGACTGGCGAGGGAGATGAAAAACTGTTTTTT	CASSLIRTGEGDEKLFF
TRBJ1-2	TRBV12-5	NA	many	TGTGCTAGTGGTTTGAGAACAGGGTCCTCTTATGGCTACACCTTC	CASGLRTGSSYGYTF
TRBJ2-2	TRBV19	TRBD2	NA	TGTGCCAGTAGTATGAGTCTAGCGGAGTTCACCGGGGAGCTGTTTTTT	CASSMSLAEFTGELFF
TRBJ2-1	TRBV27	TRBD2	many	TGTGCCAGCGTATCAAGCGGGGGAGCGTCCTACAATGAGCAGTTCTTC	CASVSSGGASYNEQFF
TRBJ1-5	TRBV20-1	NA	few	TGCAGTGCCATAAGGCCCGGGGGTCAGCCCCAGCATTTT	CSAIRPGGQPQHF
TRBJ2-5	TRBV20-1	TRBD1	many	TGCAGTGCTAGACCGTCGACAGGGGTGGATGAGACCCAGTACTTC	CSARPSTGVDETQYF
TRBJ2-1	TRBV11-2	NA	few	TGTGCCAGCAGCCCAGGACTGGTGGCGGCCGGGGCCTACAATGGGCAGTTCTTC	CASSPGLVAAGAYNGQFF